These 27 T cell receptor beta chains were all obtained from the same sample, sequenced in a study of cytomegalovirus exposure and HLA in healthy donors. The PCR made use of 60 Vbeta and 13 Jbeta primers. The table came from immunoSEQ multiplex PCR; TCRdb's copy has only in-frame clones and leaves some out. This table holds around 130,000 clones, about three quarters found once. Source material: PBMCs. The receptors were gathered from a woman aged 18 to 35 in good health and CMV-seronegative.

Details on this clone: A junction boundary mismatches the germline segment, possibly from a read error. The chain recombines TRBV19 with TRBJ1-5; D may be TRBD1 (6 bases). Germline V gene data show CDR1 as LNHDA and CDR2 as SQIVND (reference sequence). There are 17 residues in the CDR3. The CDR3 sequence is CASRIGGPPRGNQPQHF. The CDR3 DNA sequence: TGTGCCAGTAGGATAGGGGGTCCACCGAGGGGCAATCAGCCCCAGCATTTT.

The chain is built from TRBV5-4 and TRBJ2-1; D is perhaps TRBD2 (6 bases). This CDR3 region has 15 residues. The germline V gene has CDR1 SGHNT and CDR2 YYREEE (reference sequence). Trimming removed 0 bases at V and 2 bases at J, with 9 bases between. CDR3 DNA sequence: TGTGCCAGCAGCTTGGTTGCTAGCGCCTACAATGAGCAGTTCTTC. Protein sequence: CASSLVASAYNEQFF.

V gene TRBV13 combines with J gene TRBJ2-2; 11 bases agree with TRBD2. The CDR3 is 14 amino acids. Germline V gene data show CDR1 as PRHDT and CDR2 as FYEKMQ (reference sequence). J gave up 6 bases and V 6 bases, and 3 bases lay outside the gene matches. Here the CDR3 DNA reads TGTGCCAGCAGTACTAGCGGGAGTGCCGGGGAGCTGTTTTTT. Its translation: CASSTSGSAGELFF.

This clone is a singleton in its sample. The rearrangement uses TRBV19 and TRBJ2-1; D may be TRBD2 (6 bases). Looked up from germline, CDR1 is LNHDA and CDR2 is SQIVND (reference sequence). The CDR3 runs 17 residues. Trimming shortened V by 7 bases and J by 2 bases, and 21 bases separated the two germline ends. Here the CDR3 DNA reads TGTGCCAGTACTCCGGATCGAGGAGGGCTACCCTACAATGAGCAGTTCTTC. This encodes CASTPDRGGLPYNEQFF.

In DNA form, the CDR3 reads TGTGCCTGGAGTTTACAGGGTCCATCCGAGCAGTACTTC. It is translated as CAWSLQGPSEQYF. The chain joins TRBV30 to TRBJ2-7, with D possibly being TRBD1 (6 bases). Looked up from germline, CDR1 is GTSNPN and CDR2 is SVGIG (reference sequence). Trimming stripped 2 bases from V and 6 bases from J, with 14 bases between. The CDR3 loop spans 13 amino acids.

V is TRBV13 and J is TRBJ2-7; no definite D call. Germline V gene sequence: CDR1 PRHDT, CDR2 FYEKMQ (reference sequence). The CDR3 runs to 14 residues. V lost 3 bases and J lost 0, with 9 bases in between. Written as DNA, the CDR3 is TGTGCCAGCAGCTTCCGGGTCAGCTCCTACGAGCAGTACTTC. Its protein is CASSFRVSSYEQYF.

This clone was counted once. Its ends do not fully match the called genes, so a read error is possible. This chain connects TRBV7-9 to TRBJ1-5; no clear D gene. Germline CDR1 and CDR2: SEHNR and FQNEAQ (reference sequence). This CDR3 is built from 15 residues. CDR3: CASSLYRDSDQPQHF. As DNA, the CDR3 is TGTGCCAGCAGCTTATACCGTGATAGCGATCAGCCCCAGCATTTT.

CDR3 DNA: TGTGCCAGCAGACTTTCCGCAGGCTCAGACTATGGCTACACCTTC. Translating gives CASRLSAGSDYGYTF. The rearrangement links TRBV25-1 to TRBJ1-2; no reliable D call. The CDR3 covers 15 residues. V dropped 6 bases and J dropped 3 bases, with 17 bases sitting between them. Germline CDR1 reads MGHDK; CDR2 reads SYGVNS.

This chain joins TRBV21-1 and TRBJ1-5; TRBD1 is taken as the D call from the table, unchecked against the DNA. TRBV21-1 is a pseudogene locus. This CDR3 is built from 14 residues. The CDR3 coding sequence is TGTGCCAGCGGGGGGACAGGGGGCAATCAGCCCCAGCATTTT. Its translation is CASGGTGGNQPQHF.

This sequence joins TRBV10-2 and TRBJ2-2, with D tentatively TRBD2 (6 bases). Per germline, CDR1 WSHSY and CDR2 SAAADI. V gave up 2 bases and J gave up 6 bases, with 13 bases separating them. CDR3 length: 15 amino acids. As DNA, the CDR3 is TGCGCCAGCAGTGAGGCGGGGTCAATTCCCGGGGAGCTGTTTTTT. Amino acids: CASSEAGSIPGELFF.

The chain combines TRBV11-2 with TRBJ2-7; TRBD1 aligns across 7 bases. This CDR3 comprises 13 residues. Trimming at V came to 3 bases and at J to 7 bases, leaving 6 bases not matched to a gene. The germline CDR1 and CDR2 sequences are SGHAT and FQNNGV. The CDR3 region has the DNA TGTGCCAGCAGCTTGGGACAGCTCCTGGAGCAGTACTTC. This sequence encodes CASSLGQLLEQYF.

V gene TRBV2 combines with J gene TRBJ1-2; D is unclear. The V end was cut by 2 bases, the J end by 0 bases, with 13 bases between. CDR3 size: 16 residues. The germline V gene has CDR1 SNHLY and CDR2 FYNNEI. CDR3 sequence: CASSETSTAANYGYTF. The CDR3 DNA follows: TGTGCCAGCAGTGAAACGAGTACAGCCGCTAACTATGGCTACACCTTC.

The J gene is TRBJ2-7, the V gene TRBV4-1; D is uncertain. The CDR3 spans 16 residues. Germline CDR1 reads MGHRA; CDR2 reads YSYEKL. Trimming removed 2 bases at V and 2 bases at J, with 16 bases between. DNA of the CDR3: TGCGCCAGCAGCCAACCAACGGCCCAACGGGCCTACGAGCAGTACTTC. This sequence encodes CASSQPTAQRAYEQYF.

This chain links TRBV5-8 with TRBJ1-2, with a tentative D call TRBD1 (5 bases). V shed 3 bases and J shed 4 bases, with 10 bases lying between them. Germline values: CDR1 SGHTS, CDR2 YDEGEE. The CDR3 length is 13 residues. The DNA for the CDR3 is TGTGCCAGCAGCTCCGGCAGGGCCTATGGCTACACCTTC. It encodes CASSSGRAYGYTF.

To note about this clone: At one end, the junction sequence differs from germline, possibly due to a read error. The V call is TRBV30, the J call TRBJ2-5; D remains unclear. Per the germline V gene, CDR1 is GTSNPN and CDR2 is SVGIG (reference sequence). The CDR3 length is 12 residues. The CDR3 protein is CAWSLVQEAQYF. CDR3 sequence (DNA): TGTGCCTGGAGTTTAGTCCAAGAGGCCCAGTACTTC.

The chain is built from TRBV6-6 and TRBJ1-2; maybe TRBD1 (5 bases). Germline-derived CDR1 and CDR2 are MNHNY and SVGAGI (reference sequence). There are 13 residues in the CDR3. V gave up 8 bases and J gave up 0 bases, with 10 bases separating them. The CDR3 here is CASRGGPNYGYTF. CDR3 DNA: TGTGCCAGCCGGGGGGGTCCTAACTATGGCTACACCTTC.

The J gene is TRBJ1-2, the V gene TRBV6-1; unclear D gene. CDR3 length equals 14 residues. The V end was cut by 4 bases, the J end by 7 bases, with 16 bases between. Germline assignment: CDR1 MNHNS and CDR2 SASEGT. The CDR3 DNA follows: TGTGCCAGCAGTGCACGGAGGCAGAGTTCTGGCTACACCTTC. Amino acids: CASSARRQSSGYTF.

V gene TRBV2 combines with J gene TRBJ2-1; 12 bases line up with TRBD2. CDR3 length equals 15 residues. Germline CDR1 and CDR2: SNHLY and FYNNEI. V lost 6 bases, J lost 2 bases, and 2 bases stayed unmatched. CDR3 residues: CASRRTSGTYNEQFF. CDR3 DNA sequence: TGTGCCAGCAGGAGGACTAGCGGGACCTACAATGAGCAGTTCTTC.

In regard to this clone: Its ends do not fully match the called genes, so a read error is possible. The sample holds other DNA sequences that translate to the same CDR3. The CDR3 is CASSYTSGSYNEQFF. The CDR3, as DNA: TGCGCCAGCAGCTATACTAGCGGCTCCTACAATGAGCAGTTCTTC. This chain uses TRBV7-9 with TRBJ2-1, with 8 bases lining up with TRBD2. Per germline, CDR1 SEHNR and CDR2 FQNEAQ (reference sequence). This CDR3 is 15 amino acids long.

The J gene is TRBJ2-5, the V gene TRBV5-1; the match to TRBD2 covers 12 bases. The CDR3 consists of 15 residues. Trimming took 4 bases from V and 3 from J; bases not matched to a gene: 4. Germline V CDR1 and CDR2: SGHRS, YFSETQ. The CDR3 nucleotides are TGCGCCAGCAGCACCCGGACTAGCGGGAAAGAGACCCAGTACTTC. This sequence encodes CASSTRTSGKETQYF.

This clone was counted only a few times. V gene TRBV4-1 combines with J gene TRBJ1-1; a weak D match, TRBD1 (5 bases). This CDR3 has 14 residues. V was clipped by 1 base and J by 4 bases, with 10 bases between them. Germline CDR1 and CDR2: MGHRA and YSYEKL. The CDR3 here is CASSQVGRGTEAFF. The CDR3 DNA reads as TGCGCCAGCAGCCAAGTGGGTAGGGGCACTGAAGCTTTCTTT.

This clone was detected a few times. This chain uses TRBV6-5 with TRBJ1-5; 7 positions agree with TRBD1. There are 15 residues in the CDR3. V trimming: 4 bases; J trimming: 5 bases; junction bases outside the gene matches: 8. The germline V gene has CDR1 MNHEY and CDR2 SVGAGI. The chain's CDR3 is CASSFSGQMDQPQHF. The CDR3 DNA follows: TGTGCCAGCAGTTTCTCGGGACAGATGGATCAGCCCCAGCATTTT.

The chain uses TRBV14 and TRBJ2-1; D uncertain. The CDR3 is 14 residues long. Looked up from germline, CDR1 is SGHDN and CDR2 is FVKESK. The V end was cut by 2 bases, the J end by 2 bases, with 7 bases between. Written as DNA, the CDR3 is TGTGCCAGCAGCCAAACGTCGGCCTACAATGAGCAGTTCTTC. It specifies CASSQTSAYNEQFF.

The chain has TRBV6-6 and TRBJ1-1; 9 bases are shared with TRBD1. The germline gives CDR1 MNHNY, CDR2 SVGAGI (reference sequence). The CDR3 spans 12 residues. J gave up 13 bases and V 2 bases, and 5 bases lay outside the gene matches. CDR3 protein: CASSYGQGLVFF. CDR3 DNA sequence: TGTGCCAGCAGTTACGGACAGGGGTTAGTTTTCTTT.

This chain joins TRBV13 and TRBJ2-1; the match to TRBD2 covers 7 bases. V lost 5 bases and J lost 5; bases outside the gene matches: 9. Germline assignment: CDR1 PRHDT and CDR2 FYEKMQ (reference sequence). This CDR3 region has 15 residues. The CDR3 nucleotides are TGTGCCAGCAGCCCCCGGGAGGTCCATGACAATGAGCAGTTCTTC. Translated: CASSPREVHDNEQFF. The whole variable domain, filled in from reference TRBV13 and TRBJ2-1, reads AAGVIQSPRHLIKEKRETATLKCYPIPRHDTVYWYQQGPGQDPQFLISFYEKMQSDKGSIPDRFSAQQFSDYHSELNMSSLELGDSALYFCASSPREVHDNEQFFGPGTRLTVL.

Only a few counts were recorded for this clone. The chain combines TRBV10-1 with TRBJ2-7; 7 positions agree with TRBD1. J lost 6 bases, V lost 0 bases, and 5 bases had no gene match. This CDR3 has 14 residues. Per the germline V gene, CDR1 is WNHNN and CDR2 is SYGVQD (reference sequence). The CDR3 sequence is CASSESEGAREQYF. The CDR3 DNA sequence: TGCGCCAGCAGTGAGTCAGAGGGGGCGCGCGAGCAGTACTTC.

V and J are TRBV27 and TRBJ1-1; TRBD1 is a possible D gene (5 bases). Germline values: CDR1 MNHEY, CDR2 SMNVEV (reference sequence). This CDR3 contains 14 residues. Trimming pared 2 bases from V and 7 bases from J, leaving 14 bases between. The CDR3 DNA follows: TGTGCCAGCAGTTTAGGAGGGGCGGAGGTTGAAGCTTTCTTT. Residues: CASSLGGAEVEAFF.